Below are 3 T cell receptor beta chains sequenced from a single sample in a study of cytomegalovirus exposure and HLA in healthy donors (dated by TCRdb to about 2017). Receptor libraries were prepared by the immunoSEQ multiplex PCR assay. For the multiplex PCR, a mixture combining 60 forward primers for TCR Vbeta segments and 13 reverse primers for TCR Jbeta segments was used. TCRdb limited this immuneACCESS table to in-frame rearrangements with V and J called. A share of clones is missing; checked studies link under half to unresolved V genes, and the rest is unexplained. This sample is represented by 170,000 or so clones; less than 90% of them were singletons. About 0.37% of the sample belongs to the ten largest clones. Sequencing used PBMCs. The receptor set was obtained from a boy aged 2 to 10 in good health and CMV-seronegative.

This clone has a single count. The chain couples TRBV10-3 to TRBJ2-7; no clear D gene. V was pared by 10 bases and J by 5 bases, with 12 bases between. This CDR3 has 11 residues. Per the germline V gene, CDR1 is ENHRY and CDR2 is SYGVKD. CDR3: CATGNPNEQYF. Written as DNA, the CDR3 is TGTGCCACCGGTAACCCTAACGAGCAGTACTTC.

V gene TRBV4-1 combines with J gene TRBJ2-7; 7 positions agree with TRBD2. This CDR3 spans 13 amino acids. Germline V gene lookup returns CDR1 MGHRA and CDR2 YSYEKL. V lost 4 bases to trimming and J lost 3 bases; unmatched junction nucleotides: 3. CDR3 nucleotides: TGCGCCAGCAGCCCCGGGGGGTACTACGAGCAGTACTTC. Translation gives CASSPGGYYEQYF.

This CDR3 is CASSEVVSGEQFF. As DNA, the CDR3 is TGTGCCAGCAGTGAGGTAGTTTCGGGTGAGCAGTTCTTC. The genes are TRBV25-1 and TRBJ2-1; D uncertain. V dropped 3 bases and J dropped 9 bases, with 12 bases sitting between them. The CDR3 runs 13 residues. CDR1 MGHDK and CDR2 SYGVNS come from the germline V gene.